This T cell receptor beta chain was found in a study of beta chain features in type 1 diabetes. Study details: No patient-donor differences in age, gender, total cells or subset yield.

Every bit of the isolated RNA underwent reverse transcription, so sequencing read expressed TCRB transcripts. Sequencing was performed with immunoSEQ multiplex PCR; in TCRdb, only in-frame clones are kept and a portion is missing. This table has roughly 400,000 clones, around 10% appearing once. Per the germline V gene, CDR1 is ENHRY and CDR2 is SYGVKD. The V gene lost 6 bases and the J gene lost 1 base, with 12 bases spanning the gap. The CDR3 runs 14 residues. This clone appeared many times. Its matching antigen is unknown. Overall study results and limits: Healthy donors had naive, central memory and Treg TCRB repertoires that appeared less similar than those seen among patients. Among all four CD4+ subsets, Type 1 diabetes patients had TCRB CDR3s that were moderately but significantly shorter.

Every participating donor gave one draw, a heparinised blood sample averaging about 100 mL. Staining for CD45RO/CCR7/CD25/CD127/CD95/CD27 allowed sorting of CD4+ naive, central memory, regulatory and stem cell-like memory cells. The rearrangement uses TRBV10-3 and TRBJ1-1, with TRBD1 as a possible D gene (5 bases). The receptor was isolated from a man aged 25 to 45 with type 1 diabetes. The sample consisted of central memory CD4+ T cells from blood. CDR3: CAISISTANTEAFF. CDR3 nucleotides: TGTGCCATCAGCATCTCGACAGCGAACACTGAAGCTTTCTTT.